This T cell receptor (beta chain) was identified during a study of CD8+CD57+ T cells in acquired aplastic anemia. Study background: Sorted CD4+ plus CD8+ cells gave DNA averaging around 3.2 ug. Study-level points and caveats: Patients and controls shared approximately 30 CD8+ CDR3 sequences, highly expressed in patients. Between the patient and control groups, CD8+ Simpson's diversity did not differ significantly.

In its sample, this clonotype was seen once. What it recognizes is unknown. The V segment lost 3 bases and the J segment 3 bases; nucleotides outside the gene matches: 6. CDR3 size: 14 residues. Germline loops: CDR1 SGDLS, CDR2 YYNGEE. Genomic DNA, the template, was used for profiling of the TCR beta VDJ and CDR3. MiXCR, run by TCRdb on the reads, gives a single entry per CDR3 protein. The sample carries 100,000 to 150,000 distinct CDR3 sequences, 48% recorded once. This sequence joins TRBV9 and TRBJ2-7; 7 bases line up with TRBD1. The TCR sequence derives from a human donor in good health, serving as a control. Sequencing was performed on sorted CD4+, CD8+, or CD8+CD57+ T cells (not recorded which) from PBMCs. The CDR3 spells CASSAPGQSYEQYF. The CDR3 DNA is TGTGCCAGCAGCGCCCCGGGACAGAGCTACGAGCAGTACTTC.